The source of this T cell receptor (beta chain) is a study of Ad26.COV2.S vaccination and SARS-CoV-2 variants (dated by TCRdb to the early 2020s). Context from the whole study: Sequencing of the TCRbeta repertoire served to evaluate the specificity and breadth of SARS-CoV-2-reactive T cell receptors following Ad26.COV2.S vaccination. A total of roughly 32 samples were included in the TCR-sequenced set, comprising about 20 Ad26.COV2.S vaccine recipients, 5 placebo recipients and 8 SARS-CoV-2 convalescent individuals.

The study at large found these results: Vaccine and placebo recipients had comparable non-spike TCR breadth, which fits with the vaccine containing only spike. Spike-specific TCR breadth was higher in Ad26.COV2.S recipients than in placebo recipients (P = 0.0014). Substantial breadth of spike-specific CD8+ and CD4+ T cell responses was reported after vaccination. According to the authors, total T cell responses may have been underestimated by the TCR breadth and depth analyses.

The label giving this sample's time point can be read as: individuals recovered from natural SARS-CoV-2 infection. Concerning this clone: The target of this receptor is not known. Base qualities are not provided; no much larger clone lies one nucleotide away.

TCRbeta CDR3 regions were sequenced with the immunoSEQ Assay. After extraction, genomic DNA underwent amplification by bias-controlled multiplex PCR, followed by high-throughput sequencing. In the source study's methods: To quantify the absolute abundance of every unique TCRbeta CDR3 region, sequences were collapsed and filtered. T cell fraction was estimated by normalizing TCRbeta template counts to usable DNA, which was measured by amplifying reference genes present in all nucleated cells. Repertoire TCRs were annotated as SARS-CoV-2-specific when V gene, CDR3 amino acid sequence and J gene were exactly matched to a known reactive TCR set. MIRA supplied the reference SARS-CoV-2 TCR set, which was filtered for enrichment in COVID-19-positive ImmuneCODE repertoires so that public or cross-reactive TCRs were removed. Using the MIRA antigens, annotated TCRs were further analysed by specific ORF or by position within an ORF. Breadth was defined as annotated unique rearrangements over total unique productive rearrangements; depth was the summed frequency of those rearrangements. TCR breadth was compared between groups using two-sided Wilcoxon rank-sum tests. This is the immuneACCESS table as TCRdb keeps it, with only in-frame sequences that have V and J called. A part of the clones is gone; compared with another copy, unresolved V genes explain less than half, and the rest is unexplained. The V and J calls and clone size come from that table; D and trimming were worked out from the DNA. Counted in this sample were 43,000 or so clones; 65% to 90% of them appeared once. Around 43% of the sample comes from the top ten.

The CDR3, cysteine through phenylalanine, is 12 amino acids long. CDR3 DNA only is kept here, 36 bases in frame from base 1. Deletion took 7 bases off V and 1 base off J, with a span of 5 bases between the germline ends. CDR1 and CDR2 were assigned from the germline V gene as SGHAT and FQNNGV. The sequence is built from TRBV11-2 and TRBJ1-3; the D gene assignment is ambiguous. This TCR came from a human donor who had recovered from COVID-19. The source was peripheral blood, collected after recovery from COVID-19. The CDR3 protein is CASMGSGNTIYF. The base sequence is TGTGCCAGCATGGGATCTGGAAACACCATATATTTT. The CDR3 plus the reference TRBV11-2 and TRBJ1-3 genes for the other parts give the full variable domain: EAGVAQSPRYKIIEKRQSVAFWCNPISGHATLYWYQQILGQGPKLLIQFQNNGVVDDSQLPKDRFSAERLKGVDSTLKIQPAKLEDSAVYLCASMGSGNTIYFGEGSWLTVV.